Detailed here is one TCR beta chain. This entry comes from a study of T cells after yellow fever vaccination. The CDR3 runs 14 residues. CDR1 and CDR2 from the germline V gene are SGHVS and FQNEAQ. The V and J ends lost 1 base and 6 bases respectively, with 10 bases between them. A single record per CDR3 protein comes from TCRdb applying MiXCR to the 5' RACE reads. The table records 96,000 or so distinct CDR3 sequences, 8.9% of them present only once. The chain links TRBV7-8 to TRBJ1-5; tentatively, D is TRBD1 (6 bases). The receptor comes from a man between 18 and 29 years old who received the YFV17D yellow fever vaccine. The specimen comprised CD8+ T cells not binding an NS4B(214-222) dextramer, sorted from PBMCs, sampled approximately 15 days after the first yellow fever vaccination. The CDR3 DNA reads TGTGCCAGCAGCTTAGAGGGGGTCGTTCAGCCCCAGCATTTT. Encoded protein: CASSLEGVVQPQHF.